Each of the 5 T cell receptor beta chains below was sequenced from the same sample in a study of blood T cell repertoires in COVID-19. Data came from immunoSEQ multiplex PCR; TCRdb stores just in-frame clones and leaves some out. The profile shows around 25,000 clones, about 73% of them singletons. Sequenced sample: peripheral blood. These receptor sequences come from a human donor in a cohort sampled during active or convalescent COVID-19.

The V gene is TRBV27, the J gene TRBJ1-2; 9 bases are a match to TRBD1. Germline assignment: CDR1 MNHEY and CDR2 SMNVEV (reference sequence). The ends lost 2 bases at V and 8 bases at J; junction bases unmatched: 18. CDR3 length: 18 residues. CDR3 residues: CASSLTGTGLVGAGGYTF. CDR3 coding DNA: TGTGCCAGCAGTTTAACCGGGACAGGGCTCGTTGGGGCTGGAGGCTACACCTTC.

V is TRBV7-2 and J is TRBJ2-2; D is perhaps TRBD1 (6 bases). CDR3 length: 13 amino acids. Between the trimmed V and J ends, which lost 4 bases and 5 bases, there was a span of 8 bases. CDR1 and CDR2 (germline): SGHTA, FQGNSA. The chain's CDR3 is CASSSRGTGELFF. The CDR3 coding sequence is TGTGCCAGCAGCTCCAGGGGAACCGGGGAGCTGTTTTTT.

This chain connects TRBV7-6 to TRBJ1-3, with 8 nucleotides matching TRBD1. The CDR3 length is 16 residues. V was pared by 1 base and J by 2 bases, with 4 bases of the junction left unmatched. Germline-derived CDR1 and CDR2 are SGHVS and FNYEAQ. The CDR3 is CASSLGAGGPGNTIYF. DNA for the CDR3: TGTGCCAGCAGCTTAGGGGCAGGGGGCCCTGGAAACACCATATATTTT.

The chain combines TRBV5-6 with TRBJ2-7; D is unresolved. Germline values: CDR1 SGHDT, CDR2 YYEEEE. The CDR3 consists of 11 residues. Trimming removed 4 bases at V and 5 bases at J, with 7 bases between. CDR3 protein: CASSASDEQYF. The DNA of the CDR3 is TGTGCCAGCAGCGCCTCGGACGAGCAGTACTTC.

In its sample, this clone was seen a few times. The chain joins TRBV13 to TRBJ1-1; 8 nucleotides match TRBD1. There are 13 residues in the CDR3. In germline, CDR1 is PRHDT, CDR2 FYEKMQ (reference sequence). With V trimmed by 3 bases and J by 5 bases, 2 bases remained unmatched. The CDR3 here is CASSFRGRTEAFF. The CDR3 nucleotides are TGTGCCAGCAGCTTCAGGGGGCGGACTGAAGCTTTCTTT.